Below are 9 T cell receptor beta chains sequenced from a single sample in a study of CD8 T cells in Susac syndrome (dated by TCRdb to between 2018 and 2021). Library construction relied on the immunoSEQ multiplex PCR assay. RNA was extracted using the RNeasy kit, and about 0.5 to 1 microgram was reverse transcribed with random hexamers. The public reads were run again by TCRdb, first through fastp at Q25 and then through MiXCR, and only productive beta chains were kept. For every CDR3 protein sequence, its rows merge into one entry that carries the most common genes and DNA. Here the sample has fewer than 150,000 distinct CDR3 sequences; roughly 89% occur a single time. Jointly, the top ten make up around 0.22% of the sample. Sequenced input: CD8+ T cells from PBMCs. The receptors derive from a human donor with multiple sclerosis.

The table lists this clonotype with a count of one. The chain has TRBV24-1 and TRBJ2-3; D not resolved. There are 14 residues in the CDR3. The germline gives CDR1 KGHDR, CDR2 SFDVKD. V gave up 6 bases and J gave up 1 base, with 10 bases separating them. Here the CDR3 DNA reads TGTGCCACCAGTTCAAACACTGGCACAGATACGCAGTATTTT. This codes for CATSSNTGTDTQYF.

This clonotype was counted only a few times. This sequence joins TRBV7-2 and TRBJ2-7; 8 nucleotides agree with TRBD2. Looked up from germline, CDR1 is SGHTA and CDR2 is FQGNSA. CDR3 length: 14 residues. J was trimmed by 4 bases and V by 4 bases; bases with no gene match: 6. CDR3 coding DNA: TGTGCCAGCAGCTCTCAGCGGGAGCTATACGAGCAGTACTTC. This codes for CASSSQRELYEQYF.

The rearrangement links TRBV7-6 to TRBJ1-5; D unclear. V was cut by 5 bases and J by 0 bases, with 8 bases left in between. Germline V gene sequence: CDR1 SGHVS, CDR2 FNYEAQ. The CDR3 has 14 amino acids. The CDR3 sequence: CASSHGSSNQPQHF. For the CDR3, the DNA is TGTGCCAGCAGCCATGGAAGTAGCAATCAGCCCCAGCATTTT. Variable domain in full (rest from reference TRBV7-6 and TRBJ1-5): GAGVSQSPRYKVTKRGQDVALRCDPISGHVSLYWYRQALGQGPEFLTYFNYEAQQDKSGLPNDRFSAERPEGSISTLTIQRTEQRDSAMYRCASSHGSSNQPQHFGDGTRLSIL.

The table lists this clonotype with a count of one. The chain employs TRBV5-4 and TRBJ1-3; D may be TRBD1 (5 bases). CDR1 and CDR2 (germline): SGHNT, YYREEE (reference sequence). This CDR3 is 14 amino acids long. Trimming removed 0 bases from V and 2 bases from J, with 6 bases in between. The CDR3: CASSLGRAGNTIYF. The CDR3 DNA sequence: TGTGCCAGCAGCTTGGGCAGGGCTGGAAACACCATATATTTT.

The genes are TRBV4-1 and TRBJ1-1; possibly TRBD1 for D (5 bases). The CDR3 has 14 amino acids. CDR1 MGHRA and CDR2 YSYEKL come from the germline V gene. V lost 2 bases and J lost 2, with 9 bases in between. The CDR3 DNA sequence: TGCGCCAGCAGCCAAACAGACAGCAACACTGAAGCTTTCTTT. It specifies CASSQTDSNTEAFF.

The count of this clonotype is one. This chain links TRBV20-1 with TRBJ1-1, with D perhaps matching TRBD1 (6 bases). The CDR3 loop spans 14 amino acids. Deletions cut 0 bases from V and 4 bases from J, with 12 bases between. In germline, CDR1 is DFQATT, CDR2 SNEGSKA (reference sequence). CDR3 bases: TGCAGTGCTAGAGATTCCAGGGGAAGCACTGAAGCTTTCTTT. Its protein product is CSARDSRGSTEAFF.

This chain links TRBV2 with TRBJ2-1; D is uncertain. Germline CDR1 SNHLY, CDR2 FYNNEI. Trimming left V 6 bases short and J 7 bases short, with 4 bases between. There are 10 residues in the CDR3. CDR3 region: CASSINEQFF. CDR3 DNA sequence: TGTGCCAGCAGCATAAATGAGCAGTTCTTC.

J is TRBJ2-1 and V is TRBV7-9, with D possibly being TRBD2 (5 bases). Trimming took off 7 bases at V and 6 bases at J, with 13 bases between the two ends. The CDR3 is 13 amino acids. Germline V gives CDR1 SEHNR, CDR2 FQNEAQ (reference sequence). CDR3 loop: CASMAGAFNEQFF. CDR3 coding DNA: TGTGCCAGCATGGCGGGCGCTTTCAATGAGCAGTTCTTC.

The rearrangement uses TRBV9 and TRBJ2-1; 10 nucleotides match TRBD2. CDR1 is SGDLS and CDR2 is YYNGEE in the germline V gene. This CDR3 has 14 amino acids. J gave up 3 bases and V 6 bases, and 3 bases lay outside the gene matches. The DNA of the CDR3 is TGTGCCAGCAACGGACTAGCGGACTACAATGAGCAGTTCTTC. As protein: CASNGLADYNEQFF.